Below, 12 T cell receptor beta chains from the same sample are listed, as sequenced in a study of blood T cell repertoires in COVID-19 (dated by TCRdb to about 2020). To prepare the library, the immunoSEQ multiplex PCR assay was applied. In TCRdb, the immuneACCESS table is reduced to in-frame sequences with V and J assigned. These tables do not hold every clone; where another copy was compared, an unresolved V gene accounts for under half, and the others remain unexplained. A total of some 260,000 clones appear in this sample, around 90% of them only once. Of the sample, about 0.7% falls within the top ten clones. Sequences were obtained from peripheral blood. Receptor source: a human donor in a cohort sampled during active COVID-19.

V is TRBV7-3 and J is TRBJ2-3; D is perhaps TRBD2 (5 bases). In germline, CDR1 is SGHTA, CDR2 FQGTGA. Trimming shortened V by 5 bases and J by 1 base, and 13 bases separated the two germline ends. This CDR3 spans 15 amino acids. In nucleotides, the CDR3 is TGTGCCAGCAGCAGAGGGCAAAGAGGCACAGATACGCAGTATTTT. Residues: CASSRGQRGTDTQYF.

The rearrangement uses TRBV6-2 or TRBV6-3 and TRBJ2-7, with TRBD1 identical over 8 bases. CDR3 length equals 15 residues. Germline values: CDR1 MNHEY, CDR2 SVGEGT. Trimming at V came to 5 bases and at J to 4 bases, leaving 10 bases not matched to a gene. CDR3 protein: CASSVTGTGLYEQYF. The CDR3 DNA follows: TGTGCCAGCAGTGTCACCGGGACAGGCCTATACGAGCAGTACTTC.

The rearrangement links TRBV7-2 to TRBJ1-2; no definite D call. The CDR3 contains 15 residues. Trimming stripped 5 bases from V and 7 bases from J, with 20 bases between. CDR1 is SGHTA and CDR2 is FQGNSA in the germline V gene. The CDR3 DNA sequence: TGTGCCAGCAGCCCAACCGGGATAATTGGAGGTGGCTACACCTTC. Translated: CASSPTGIIGGGYTF.

V and J are TRBV28 and TRBJ1-2; 12 bases line up with TRBD1. With V trimmed by 5 bases and J by 1 base, 8 bases remained unmatched. Germline V gives CDR1 MDHEN, CDR2 SYDVKM. The CDR3 length is 17 residues. The chain's CDR3 is CASSPGTGGALNYGYTF. CDR3 sequence (DNA): TGTGCCAGCAGTCCCGGGACAGGGGGCGCCCTTAACTATGGCTACACCTTC.

The V gene is TRBV29-1, the J gene TRBJ1-1; D possibly corresponds to TRBD1 (5 bases). Germline loops: CDR1 SQVTM, CDR2 ANQGSEA. Trimming left V 7 bases short and J 2 bases short, with 23 bases between. The CDR3 is made up of 16 amino acids. DNA of the CDR3: TGCAGCGCGGCCCCTTGGACCAGCGGGGCCAACACTGAAGCTTTCTTT. Its translation: CSAAPWTSGANTEAFF.

The rearrangement links TRBV7-9 to TRBJ1-1; maybe TRBD1 (6 bases). CDR1 SEHNR and CDR2 FQNEAQ come from the germline V gene (reference sequence). V lost 8 bases, J lost 1 base, and 11 bases lay in between. This CDR3 has 13 amino acids. CDR3 amino acids: CASLDRQNTEAFF. DNA for the CDR3: TGTGCCAGCCTGGACAGACAGAACACTGAAGCTTTCTTT.

The table lists this clone with a count of one. This chain connects TRBV19 to TRBJ1-5; D gene ambiguous. This CDR3 is built from 15 residues. Germline lookup yields CDR1 LNHDA and CDR2 SQIVND (reference sequence). V dropped 4 bases and J dropped 3 bases, with 13 bases sitting between them. CDR3: CASSKSNLPNQPQHF. The CDR3, as DNA: TGTGCCAGTAGTAAGTCAAACCTACCCAATCAGCCCCAGCATTTT.

The chain uses TRBV6-2 or TRBV6-3 and TRBJ2-1; 10 bases agree with TRBD1. This CDR3 is 16 amino acids long. Germline V CDR1 and CDR2: MNHEY, SVGEGT. The V and J ends lost 2 bases and 7 bases, in that order; junction bases with no gene match: 8. In DNA, the CDR3 is TGTGCCAGCAGTTACGGGCTCGGACAGGGGGTGAATGAGCAGTTCTTC. Its translation is CASSYGLGQGVNEQFF.

This chain uses TRBV30 with TRBJ2-7; TRBD2 matches 11 bases. Germline CDR1 and CDR2: GTSNPN and SVGIG (reference sequence). With 7 bases clipped from V and 5 bases from J, the junction kept 13 bases outside the gene matches. The CDR3 totals 15 residues. CDR3 sequence: CASRRGLAGGDEQYF. In DNA form, the CDR3 reads TGTGCCTCCCGTCGAGGTCTAGCGGGAGGCGACGAGCAGTACTTC.

For this clone: The junction differs from germline at one of its ends, possibly a read error. The gene calls are TRBV7-7 and TRBJ2-3, with D perhaps matching TRBD2 (7 bases). Germline V gives CDR1 SSHAT, CDR2 FNYEAQ (reference sequence). CDR3 length: 16 amino acids. The chain's CDR3 is CASSLTAGASTDTQYF. Written as DNA, the CDR3 is TGTGCTAGCAGCTTAACGGCGGGGGCTAGCACAGATACGCAGTATTTT.

This chain connects TRBV7-9 to TRBJ1-2; TRBD1 agrees at 8 bases. The CDR3 is 13 residues long. The V gene's germline CDR1 is SEHNR and CDR2 FQNEAQ (reference sequence). V trimming: 4 bases; J trimming: 6 bases; junction bases outside the gene matches: 4. The DNA for the CDR3 is TGTGCCAGCAGCTCAGGACAGGGTCATGGCTACACCTTC. Its translation is CASSSGQGHGYTF. Together with reference TRBV7-9 and TRBJ1-2, the CDR3 gives the full variable domain: DTGVSQNPRHKITKRGQNVTFRCDPISEHNRLYWYRQTLGQGPEFLTYFQNEAQLEKSRLLSDRFSAERPKGSFSTLEIQRTEQGDSAMYLCASSSGQGHGYTFGSGTRLTVV.

V is TRBV19 and J is TRBJ2-7; 8 bases line up with TRBD2. From germline, CDR1 is LNHDA and CDR2 SQIVND (reference sequence). V shed 8 bases and J 0 bases; nucleotides not matched to a gene: 9. This CDR3 comprises 15 residues. The CDR3: CASDSGTKSSYEQYF. Here the CDR3 DNA reads TGTGCCAGTGATAGCGGGACCAAGAGCTCCTACGAGCAGTACTTC.